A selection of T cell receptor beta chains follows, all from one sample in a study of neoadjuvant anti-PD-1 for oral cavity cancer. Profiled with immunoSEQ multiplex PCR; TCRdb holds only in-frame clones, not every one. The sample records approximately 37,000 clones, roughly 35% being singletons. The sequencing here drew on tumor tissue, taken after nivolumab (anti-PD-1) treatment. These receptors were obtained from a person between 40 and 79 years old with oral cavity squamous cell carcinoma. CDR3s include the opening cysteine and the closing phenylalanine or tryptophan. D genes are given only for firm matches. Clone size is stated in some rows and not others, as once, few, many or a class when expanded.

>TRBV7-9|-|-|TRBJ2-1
CASSLGPISYNEQFF
TGTGCCAGCAGCCTAGGGCCGATCTCCTACAATGAGCAGTTCTTC
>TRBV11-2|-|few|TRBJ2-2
CASSLEPQRANTGELFF
TGTGCCAGCAGCTTAGAACCACAACGCGCGAACACCGGGGAGCTGTTTTTT
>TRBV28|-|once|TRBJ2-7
CASSLNYEQYF
TGTGCCAGCAGCCTTAACTACGAGCAGTACTTC
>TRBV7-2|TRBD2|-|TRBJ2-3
CASSFRTSGYTDTQYF
TGTGCCAGCAGCTTTCGGACTAGCGGGTACACAGATACGCAGTATTTT
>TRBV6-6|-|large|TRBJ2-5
CASSNHAGVMETQYF
TGTGCCAGCAGCAACCACGCCGGAGTCATGGAGACCCAGTACTTC
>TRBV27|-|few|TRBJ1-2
CASSLYAGAVYGYTF
TGTGCCAGCAGTTTATACGCAGGGGCGGTTTATGGCTACACCTTC
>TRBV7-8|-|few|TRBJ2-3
CASSALLDTQYF
TGTGCCAGCAGCGCACTTCTAGATACGCAGTATTTT
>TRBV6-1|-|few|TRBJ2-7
CASRHLTPNEQYF
TGTGCCAGCCGACACCTGACCCCCAACGAGCAGTACTTC
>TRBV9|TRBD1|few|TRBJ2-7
CASSVGGTGRPYEQYF
TGTGCCAGCAGCGTAGGGGGGACAGGGAGACCGTACGAGCAGTACTTC
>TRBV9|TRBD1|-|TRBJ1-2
CASSVGQSHGYTF
TGTGCCAGCAGCGTGGGACAGTCTCATGGCTACACCTTC
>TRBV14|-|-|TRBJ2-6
CASSQIRGAGANVLTF
TGTGCCAGCAGCCAAATTCGCGGGGCTGGGGCCAACGTCCTGACTTTC
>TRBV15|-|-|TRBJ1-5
CATIGNQPQHF
TGTGCCACCATCGGGAATCAGCCCCAGCATTTT
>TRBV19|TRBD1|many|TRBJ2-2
CASSIRGQGVNTGELFF
TGTGCCAGTAGTATAAGGGGACAGGGGGTGAACACCGGGGAGCTGTTTTTT
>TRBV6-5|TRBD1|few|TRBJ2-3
CASSPNRGQDTQYF
TGTGCCAGCAGCCCCAACAGGGGGCAAGATACGCAGTATTTT
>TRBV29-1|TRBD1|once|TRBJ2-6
CSAFFGTGVSGANVLTF
TGCAGCGCCTTTTTCGGGACAGGGGTCTCTGGGGCCAACGTCCTGACTTTC
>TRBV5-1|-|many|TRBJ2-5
CASGSGFIETQYF
TGCGCCAGCGGAAGTGGGTTTATCGAGACCCAGTACTTC
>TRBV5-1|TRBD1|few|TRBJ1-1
CASSLGGTGGRTEAFF
TGCGCCAGCAGCTTGGGTGGGACAGGGGGGCGCACTGAAGCTTTCTTT
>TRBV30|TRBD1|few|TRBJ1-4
CAWSTPGQGARKLFF
TGTGCCTGGAGTACCCCGGGACAGGGGGCGCGAAAACTGTTTTTT
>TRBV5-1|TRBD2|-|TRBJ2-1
CASGSGSGRGNEQFF
TGCGCCAGCGGCTCCGGGAGCGGGAGAGGAAATGAGCAGTTCTTC
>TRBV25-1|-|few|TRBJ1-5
CASSEYGGNQPQHF
TGTGCCAGCAGTGAATATGGAGGCAATCAGCCCCAGCATTTT
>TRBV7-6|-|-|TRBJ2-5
CASSRGETQYF
TGTGCCAGCAGCAGGGGAGAGACCCAGTACTTC
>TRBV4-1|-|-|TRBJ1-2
CASSQQPGRHNYGYTF
TGCGCCAGCAGCCAGCAACCGGGACGCCATAACTATGGCTACACCTTC
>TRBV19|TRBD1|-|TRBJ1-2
CASIPQTGTGGRNGYTF
TGTGCCAGTATCCCCCAGACCGGGACAGGGGGCCGGAATGGCTACACCTTC
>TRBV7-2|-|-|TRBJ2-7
CASSLLAGEQYF
TGTGCCAGCAGCTTATTAGCCGGCGAGCAGTACTTC
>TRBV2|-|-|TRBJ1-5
CASREDSPSFNQPQHF
TGTGCCAGCAGGGAGGACAGTCCAAGTTTCAATCAGCCCCAGCATTTT
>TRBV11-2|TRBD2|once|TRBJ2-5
CASSLGLAGKPQYF
TGTGCCAGCAGCTTAGGACTAGCGGGGAAGCCCCAGTACTTC
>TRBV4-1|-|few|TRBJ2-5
CASSQDEARRGAQYF
TGCGCCAGCAGCCAAGATGAGGCACGCCGCGGGGCCCAGTACTTC
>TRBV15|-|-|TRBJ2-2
CATSRAREITGELFF
TGTGCCACCAGCAGAGCCCGGGAAATCACCGGGGAGCTGTTTTTT
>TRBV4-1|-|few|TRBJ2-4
CASSQDPLAWVDIQYF
TGCGCCAGCAGCCAAGATCCCTTGGCTTGGGTGGACATTCAGTACTTC
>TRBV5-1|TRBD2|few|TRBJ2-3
CASSLSGTSGKNADTQYF
TGCGCCAGCAGCTTGTCCGGGACTAGCGGGAAAAACGCAGATACGCAGTATTTT
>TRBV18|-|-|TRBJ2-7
CASSLGSNYEQYF
TGTGCCAGCTCACTCGGTAGCAACTACGAGCAGTACTTC
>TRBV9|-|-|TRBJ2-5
CASSVRGGGETQYF
TGTGCCAGCAGCGTTCGGGGTGGTGGGGAGACCCAGTACTTC
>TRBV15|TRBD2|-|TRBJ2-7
CATSRSPASGYEQYF
TGTGCCACCAGCAGATCTCCGGCTAGCGGCTACGAGCAGTACTTC
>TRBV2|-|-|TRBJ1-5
CASSGDGHSYQPQHF
TGTGCCAGCAGTGGGGACGGACATTCTTATCAGCCCCAGCATTTT
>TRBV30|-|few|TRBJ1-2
CAWRSGGVSYGYTF
TGTGCCTGGAGAAGTGGCGGAGTAAGCTATGGCTACACCTTC
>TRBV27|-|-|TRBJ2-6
CASSPPWANVLTF
TGTGCCAGCAGTCCGCCCTGGGCCAACGTCCTGACTTTC
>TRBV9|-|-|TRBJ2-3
CASTLLDSITDTQYF
TGTGCCAGCACCTTACTAGACAGCATCACAGATACGCAGTATTTT
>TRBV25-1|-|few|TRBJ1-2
CASSETTGAYGYTF
TGTGCCAGCAGTGAAACGACAGGCGCCTATGGCTACACCTTC
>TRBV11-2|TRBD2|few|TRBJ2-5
CASSFSSGSMETQYF
TGTGCCAGCAGCTTTTCCAGCGGGAGTATGGAGACCCAGTACTTC
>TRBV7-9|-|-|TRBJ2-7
CASSLGDNRIGLYEQYF
TGTGCCAGCAGCTTAGGGGACAACAGGATAGGTCTCTACGAGCAGTACTTC
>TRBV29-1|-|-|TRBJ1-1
CSVGKGWTEAFF
TGCAGCGTTGGAAAAGGGTGGACTGAAGCTTTCTTT
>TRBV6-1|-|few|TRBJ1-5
CAISEGPRSNQPQHF
TGTGCCATCAGTGAAGGACCTCGGAGCAATCAGCCCCAGCATTTT
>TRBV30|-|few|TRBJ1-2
CAWKAPGPRGAFNYGYTF
TGTGCCTGGAAGGCCCCGGGCCCCAGGGGAGCCTTTAACTATGGCTACACCTTC
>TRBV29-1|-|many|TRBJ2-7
CSVRQVYEQYF
TGCAGCGTTCGACAGGTTTACGAGCAGTACTTC
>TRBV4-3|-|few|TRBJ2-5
CASSQEETQYF
TGCGCCAGCAGCCAAGAAGAGACCCAGTACTTC
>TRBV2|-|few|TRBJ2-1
CASSSQVKYYNEQFF
TGTGCCAGCAGCAGCCAGGTGAAATACTACAATGAGCAGTTCTTC
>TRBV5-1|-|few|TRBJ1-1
CASSRTGEAFF
TGCGCCAGCAGCCGTACAGGGGAAGCTTTCTTT
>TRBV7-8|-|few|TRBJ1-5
CASSLAHRDLKPQHF
TGTGCCAGCAGCTTAGCGCACCGGGACCTGAAGCCCCAGCATTTT
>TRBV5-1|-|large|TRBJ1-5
CASSLAGDQPQHF
TGCGCCAGCAGCTTGGCGGGGGATCAGCCCCAGCATTTT
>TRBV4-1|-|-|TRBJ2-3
CASSQEKDRTDTQYF
TGCGCCAGCAGCCAGGAGAAGGATCGCACAGATACGCAGTATTTT
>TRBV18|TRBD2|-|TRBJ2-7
CASSQGLTYEQYF
TGTGCCAGCTCACAGGGACTAACCTACGAGCAGTACTTC
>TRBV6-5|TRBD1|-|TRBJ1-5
CASSSYRGSNQPQHF
TGTGCCAGCAGCTCTTACAGGGGTAGCAATCAGCCCCAGCATTTT
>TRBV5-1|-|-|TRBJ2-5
CASSTLGETQYF
TGCGCCAGCAGCACCCTGGGGGAGACCCAGTACTTC
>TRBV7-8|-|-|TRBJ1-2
CASSLVVVPTEVYGYTF
TGTGCCAGCAGCTTAGTGGTAGTCCCTACGGAAGTCTATGGCTACACCTTC
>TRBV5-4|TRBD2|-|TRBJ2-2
CASSWTSGNTGELFF
TGTGCCAGCAGCTGGACTAGCGGGAACACCGGGGAGCTGTTTTTT
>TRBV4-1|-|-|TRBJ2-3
CASSHPARERGDTQYF
TGCGCCAGCAGCCACCCCGCTAGGGAACGGGGAGATACGCAGTATTTT
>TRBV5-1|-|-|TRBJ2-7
CASSLAGVTSNEQYF
TGCGCCAGCAGCTTAGCAGGGGTAACCTCCAACGAGCAGTACTTC
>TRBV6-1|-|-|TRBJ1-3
CASSGSSGNTIYF
TGTGCCAGCAGCGGGAGCTCTGGAAACACCATATATTTT
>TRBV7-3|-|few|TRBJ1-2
CASSLPPREKPNYGYTF
TGTGCCAGCAGCCTCCCTCCAAGAGAGAAACCTAACTATGGCTACACCTTC